The sequence of this T cell receptor beta chain was determined in a study of blood T cells in healthy people across ages. Overall study results and limits: Greater diversity and more naive CD4+ cells were seen in long-lived donors than in aged donors.

Points on this clonotype: The antigen remains undetermined.

They isolated at least 7 million PBMCs from each sample. Through a sample-barcoded 5' primer and a J-beta primer mix, a second PCR was run for about 6 to 12 cycles. No fewer than 2.5 million CDR3-containing paired-end reads came from each sample. TCRdb reprocessed the 5' RACE reads with MiXCR, giving one entry per CDR3 protein. The sample holds 700,000 to 900,000 distinct CDR3 sequences, less than 70% seen once. Germline CDR1 LGHDT, CDR2 YNNKEL (reference sequence). V lost 1 base and J 2 bases, leaving 5 bases between the germline ends. The CDR3 contains 13 residues. Sequenced material: blood. The clonotype was recovered from a man of 80 years or more in good health. V is TRBV3-1 and J is TRBJ1-2; no definite D call. The CDR3 DNA reads TGTGCCAGCAGCCAAGTGGGGAACTATGGCTACACCTTC. Its protein is CASSQVGNYGYTF.